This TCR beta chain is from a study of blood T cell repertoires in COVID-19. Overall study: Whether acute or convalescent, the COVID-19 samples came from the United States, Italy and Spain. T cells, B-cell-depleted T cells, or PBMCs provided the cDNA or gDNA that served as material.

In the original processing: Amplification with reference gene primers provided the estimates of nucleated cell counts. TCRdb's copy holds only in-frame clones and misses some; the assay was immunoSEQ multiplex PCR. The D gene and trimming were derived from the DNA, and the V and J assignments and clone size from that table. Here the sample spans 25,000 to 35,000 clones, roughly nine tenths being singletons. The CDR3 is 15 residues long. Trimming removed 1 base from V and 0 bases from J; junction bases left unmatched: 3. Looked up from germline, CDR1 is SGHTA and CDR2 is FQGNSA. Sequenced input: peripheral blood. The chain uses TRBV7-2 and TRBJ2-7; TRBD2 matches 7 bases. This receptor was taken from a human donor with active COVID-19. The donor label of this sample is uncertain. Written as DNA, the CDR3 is TGTGCCAGCAGCTTAGTAGGGACTATCTCCTACGAGCAGTACTTC. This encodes CASSLVGTISYEQYF.